The 19 T cell receptor beta chains presented below share a single source sample, sequenced in a study of shared T cell receptors in the human thymus. The data were produced by immunoSEQ multiplex PCR, yet TCRdb's version contains in-frame clones alone and is incomplete. The sample lists approximately 760,000 clones, 70% to 90% occurring once. This sample also belongs to another study, concerning human thymus T cells.

Source material: thymocytes. These receptors were taken from a girl less than two years old with a congenital heart defect.

The chain employs TRBV5-1 and TRBJ2-3; D perhaps matches TRBD2 (5 bases). Trimming cost V 1 base and J 4 bases, with 16 bases left between them. CDR3 length: 16 amino acids. CDR1 and CDR2 (germline): SGHRS, YFSETQ. The CDR3 loop reads CASSLKRGLGADTQYF. In DNA, the CDR3 is TGCGCCAGCAGCTTGAAACGGGGTTTGGGCGCAGATACGCAGTATTTT.

The J gene is TRBJ2-7, the V gene TRBV30; tentatively, D is TRBD2 (5 bases). The V gene lost 5 bases and the J gene lost 6 bases, with 11 bases spanning the gap. The CDR3 is 11 residues long. Per the germline V gene, CDR1 is GTSNPN and CDR2 is SVGIG (reference sequence). The CDR3 DNA reads TGTGCCTGGGGAAAGGGAGCCGAGCAGTACTTC. Translated: CAWGKGAEQYF.

V is TRBV4-1 and J is TRBJ2-7; a weak D match, TRBD2 (5 bases). Germline V CDR1 and CDR2: MGHRA, YSYEKL. V was clipped by 3 bases and J by 1 base, with 10 bases between them. This CDR3 has 14 amino acids. The CDR3 here is CASSQAGMSYEQYF. CDR3 nucleotides: TGCGCCAGCAGCCAGGCCGGGATGTCCTACGAGCAGTACTTC.

The chain couples TRBV4-3 to TRBJ2-3; 10 positions match TRBD2. The CDR3 has 16 amino acids. Germline values: CDR1 LGHNA, CDR2 YSLEER. Germline trimming cut 4 bases from V and 1 base from J; bases unmatched to any gene: 5. CDR3 sequence: CASSRRLAGGTDTQYF. The CDR3 bases are TGCGCCAGCAGCCGACGTCTAGCGGGGGGCACAGATACGCAGTATTTT.

This clone turned up a few times. The same CDR3 arises from other DNA sequences in this sample as well. This chain uses TRBV6-1 with TRBJ1-6; 7 nucleotides align to TRBD1. The CDR3 is 19 residues long. V was clipped by 4 bases and J by 4 bases; unmatched bases: 16. The V gene's germline CDR1 is MNHNS and CDR2 SASEGT. The CDR3 DNA sequence: TGTGCCAGCAGTGTGGGGCGGAGGGGGCCCCCCCCTTATAATTCACCCCTCCACTTT. Amino acids: CASSVGRRGPPPYNSPLHF.

The gene calls are TRBV5-6 and TRBJ2-5, with 12 nucleotides matching TRBD2. The CDR3 totals 15 residues. V was clipped by 4 bases and J by 9 bases; unmatched bases: 10. The germline V gene encodes CDR1 SGHDT and CDR2 YYEEEE. CDR3 residues: CASSRETGTSGPQYF. DNA of the CDR3: TGTGCCAGCAGCCGTGAGACCGGGACTAGCGGGCCCCAGTACTTC.

The chain couples TRBV4-3 to TRBJ2-7; 7 bases line up with TRBD1. Germline V gives CDR1 LGHNA, CDR2 YSLEER. There are 16 residues in the CDR3. V trimming: 0 bases; J trimming: 1 base; junction bases outside the gene matches: 6. This CDR3 reads CASSQDVGTASYEQYF. The DNA for the CDR3 is TGCGCCAGCAGCCAAGATGTAGGGACAGCGTCCTACGAGCAGTACTTC.

The chain combines TRBV6-6 with TRBJ2-3; a possible D gene is TRBD2 (7 bases). CDR3 size: 16 residues. Germline V gives CDR1 MNHNY, CDR2 SVGAGI (reference sequence). V was trimmed by 9 bases and J by 0 bases, leaving 19 bases between them. In DNA form, the CDR3 reads TGTGCCAGTCGGGCGGGGGCCCCTTATAGCACAGATACGCAGTATTTT. Protein product: CASRAGAPYSTDTQYF.

The chain's CDR3 is CASGGRGSYEQYF. Written as DNA, the CDR3 is TGCGCCAGCGGAGGCCGGGGATCCTACGAGCAGTACTTC. The chain uses TRBV10-2 and TRBJ2-7, with D tentatively TRBD2 (5 bases). The V end was cut by 8 bases, the J end by 1 base, with 12 bases between. The germline CDR1 and CDR2 sequences are WSHSY and SAAADI. This CDR3 spans 13 amino acids.

The rearrangement uses TRBV5-6 and TRBJ1-2; D possibly corresponds to TRBD1 (5 bases). The CDR3 covers 18 residues. The germline CDR1 and CDR2 sequences are SGHDT and YYEEEE. Trimming removed 2 bases at V and 5 bases at J, with 25 bases between. Here the CDR3 reads CASSFIYPRQRSNYGYTF. For the CDR3, the DNA is TGTGCCAGCAGCTTTATCTATCCTAGACAGCGTTCGAATTATGGCTACACCTTC.

CDR3 in amino acids: CAISEEFQWLGQSYSNQPQHF. CDR3 DNA sequence: TGTGCCATCAGTGAAGAATTTCAGTGGTTGGGACAGTCATATAGCAATCAGCCCCAGCATTTT. This rearrangement joins TRBV10-3 to TRBJ1-5; 7 bases align to TRBD1. The CDR3 consists of 21 residues. CDR1 and CDR2 from the germline V gene are ENHRY and SYGVKD. With 3 bases clipped from V and 0 bases from J, the junction kept 20 bases outside the gene matches.

This chain uses TRBV7-2 with TRBJ2-1, with TRBD2 matching 7 bases. Germline V lookup: CDR1 SGHTA, CDR2 FQGNSA. The CDR3 sequence is 16 residues long. Germline trimming cut 4 bases from V and 7 bases from J; bases unmatched to any gene: 13. The CDR3 sequence: CASSWAERRGINEQFF. As DNA, the CDR3 is TGTGCCAGCAGCTGGGCTGAGCGGCGGGGGATAAATGAGCAGTTCTTC.

This chain links TRBV28 with TRBJ2-7, with D possibly TRBD1 on 5 matching bases. Deletions cut 6 bases from V and 3 bases from J, with 12 bases between. In germline, CDR1 is MDHEN, CDR2 SYDVKM. This CDR3 spans 13 amino acids. CDR3 in DNA: TGTGCCAGCAGGCCGACAGCCCTCTACGAGCAGTACTTC. Translation: CASRPTALYEQYF.

The rearrangement uses TRBV5-6 and TRBJ2-5; 8 bases are shared with TRBD1. V shed 3 bases and J 5 bases; nucleotides not matched to a gene: 9. Germline V lookup: CDR1 SGHDT, CDR2 YYEEEE. The CDR3 is 15 amino acids. This CDR3 is CASSWWTGSRETQYF. The CDR3 coding sequence is TGTGCCAGCAGCTGGTGGACAGGGAGCCGGGAGACCCAGTACTTC.

The chain carries TRBV4-1 and TRBJ2-1; D possibly corresponds to TRBD1 (7 bases). V lost 3 bases, J lost 7 bases, and 19 bases lay in between. The CDR3 runs 16 residues. From germline, CDR1 is MGHRA and CDR2 YSYEKL. CDR3 coding DNA: TGCGCCAGCAGCCACCAGGGGGGTGAGTTTAGTAATGAGCAGTTCTTC. Its protein product is CASSHQGGEFSNEQFF.

The sample holds a few counts of this clone. CDR3 in amino acids: CSVGTRGQSDYGYTF. CDR3 nucleotide sequence: TGCAGCGTTGGGACCCGAGGGCAATCGGACTATGGCTACACCTTC. The V and J genes are TRBV29-1 and TRBJ1-2, with D unclear. CDR3 length: 15 residues. Per the germline V gene, CDR1 is SQVTM and CDR2 is ANQGSEA. The V end lost 4 bases, the J end lost 3 bases, and 18 bases lay between the germline ends.

The J gene is TRBJ2-1, the V gene TRBV27; 12 nucleotides match TRBD2. With V trimmed by 6 bases and J by 5 bases, 5 bases remained unmatched. Germline lookup yields CDR1 MNHEY and CDR2 SMNVEV (reference sequence). The CDR3 extends over 15 amino acids. The CDR3: CASRKGTSGHNEQFF. The CDR3 nucleotides are TGTGCCAGCAGGAAAGGGACTAGCGGGCACAATGAGCAGTTCTTC.

Only a few counts were recorded for this clone. The chain employs TRBV27 and TRBJ2-3; D is unclear. The germline gives CDR1 MNHEY, CDR2 SMNVEV (reference sequence). V gave up 4 bases and J gave up 6 bases, with 11 bases separating them. This CDR3 has 13 amino acids. The CDR3 loop reads CASSSSEADTQYF. DNA for the CDR3: TGTGCCAGCAGTTCCTCCGAAGCGGATACGCAGTATTTT.

This clone was observed a single time. The V and J genes are TRBV12-5 and TRBJ1-2, with 7 bases identical to TRBD1. This CDR3 contains 14 residues. V shed 5 bases, J shed 4 bases, and the junction held 7 bases outside the gene matches. Germline CDR1 reads LGHNT; CDR2 reads FRNRAP. The CDR3 reads CASGLRQGGYGYTF. CDR3 nucleotide sequence: TGTGCTAGTGGTCTAAGACAGGGTGGCTATGGCTACACCTTC.